This TCR beta chain was found in a study of CD8+CD57+ T cells in acquired aplastic anemia. Study-wide context: The study obtained an average of around 3.4 ug of DNA from sorted CD4+ and CD8+ cells. Average CD4+ read depth in healthy donors was some 9.9 million reads.

CDR1 and CDR2 from the germline V gene are MGHRA and YSYEKL. The CDR3 extends over 14 amino acids. The germline V and J ends were trimmed by 1 base and 2 bases, with 8 bases remaining between them. In the case of this clonotype: The antigen remains unidentified.

Profiles of TCR beta VDJ and CDR3 were generated from a genomic DNA template. Via MiXCR, TCRdb re-called the reads, giving one row per CDR3 protein. The table lists some 170,000 distinct CDR3 sequences, roughly 40% of them singletons, with over 0.95% in the top ten. Findings and limits, study-wide: Levels of CD8+ Simpson's diversity were not significantly distinct in patients versus controls.

The rearrangement links TRBV4-1 to TRBJ2-5; tentatively, D is TRBD1 (5 bases). This clonotype was obtained from a human donor in good health. Source material: sorted CD4+, CD8+, or CD8+CD57+ T cells (not recorded which) from PBMCs. The DNA of the CDR3 is TGCGCCAGCAGCCAAGGGCGGACACAAGAGACCCAGTACTTC. Its protein is CASSQGRTQETQYF.